The 18 T cell receptor beta chains given below trace back to one sample, sequenced in a study of beta chain features in type 1 diabetes (dated by TCRdb to 2017 to 2018). What the study reported, not specific to this receptor: In all four CD4+ subsets, TCRB CDR3 length was moderately but significantly shorter in type 1 diabetes patients.

No antigen has been assigned to these receptors. The method behind the library was the immunoSEQ multiplex PCR assay. The entire amount of isolated RNA was reverse transcribed using the High Capacity cDNA Reverse Transcription Kit, so the sequenced TCRB transcripts were expressed ones. TCRdb limited this immuneACCESS table to in-frame rearrangements with V and J called. A share of clones is missing; checked studies link under half to unresolved V genes, and the rest is unexplained. Present in this sample are about 270,000 clones, roughly an eighth of which were seen just once. Around 0.016% of the sample comes from the top ten. Sequencing used naive CD4+ T cells from blood. The label giving this sample's cell subset or site can be read as: true naive CD4+ T cells. The receptors were sampled from a man between 25 and 39 years old with type 1 diabetes.

The rearrangement uses TRBV25-1 and TRBJ1-2; 10 bases match TRBD1. Germline CDR1 and CDR2: MGHDK and SYGVNS. Trimming removed 2 bases from V and 4 bases from J; junction bases left unmatched: 4. CDR3 size: 15 residues. The CDR3 is CASSELGTGAYGYTF. In DNA, the CDR3 is TGTGCCAGCAGTGAACTCGGGACAGGGGCCTATGGCTACACCTTC.

With regard to this clone: The same CDR3 is also encoded by other DNA sequences in this sample. The chain links TRBV6-5 to TRBJ1-4; D call uncertain. Trimming took off 6 bases at V and 0 bases at J, with 8 bases between the two ends. The CDR3 is made up of 14 amino acids. CDR1 is MNHEY, CDR2 SVGAGI, per germline. The CDR3 sequence is CASSGVATNEKLFF. CDR3 sequence (DNA): TGTGCCAGCAGCGGTGTAGCAACTAATGAAAAACTGTTTTTT.

The V gene is TRBV7-9, the J gene TRBJ2-1, with a tentative D call TRBD2 (5 bases). This CDR3 is built from 15 residues. V dropped 10 bases and J dropped 0 bases, with 16 bases sitting between them. CDR1 and CDR2 from the germline V gene are SEHNR and FQNEAQ (reference sequence). This CDR3 reads CATPPERSSYNEQFF. The CDR3 DNA reads as TGTGCCACTCCCCCGGAGCGGAGCTCCTACAATGAGCAGTTCTTC.

This clone was seen a handful of times. The chain joins TRBV21-1 to TRBJ1-1; no check of the table's D call, TRBD1, against the DNA was made. TRBV21-1 is designated a pseudogene. This CDR3 spans 12 amino acids. The CDR3 reads CASSRGHTEAFF. The CDR3 DNA reads as TGTGCCAGCAGCAGGGGCCACACTGAAGCTTTCTTT.

The genes are TRBV28 and TRBJ2-3; 10 nucleotides line up with TRBD1. J gave up 8 bases and V 4 bases, and 9 bases lay outside the gene matches. Germline-derived CDR1 and CDR2 are MDHEN and SYDVKM. The CDR3 has 15 amino acids. This CDR3 is CASSSGGTGEATQYF. For the CDR3, the DNA is TGTGCCAGCAGTTCCGGGGGGACAGGGGAAGCTACGCAGTATTTT.

This clone has a handful of counts. This chain joins TRBV6-6 and TRBJ2-7; 8 positions agree with TRBD1. J gave up 4 bases and V 6 bases, and 11 bases lay outside the gene matches. Looked up from germline, CDR1 is MNHNY and CDR2 is SVGAGI (reference sequence). The CDR3 sequence is 15 residues long. For the CDR3, the DNA is TGTGCCAGCAGAAACAAGGGGACAGGACATTACGAGCAGTACTTC. The encoded protein is CASRNKGTGHYEQYF.

The chain combines TRBV28 with TRBJ2-5; no reliable D call. This CDR3 has 12 amino acids. The V gene lost 8 bases and the J gene lost 1 base, with 8 bases spanning the gap. Per germline, CDR1 MDHEN and CDR2 SYDVKM. CDR3 coding DNA: TGTGCCAGCCGTCAAGCCCAAGAGACCCAGTACTTC. Translation: CASRQAQETQYF.

The J gene is TRBJ2-6, the V gene TRBV18; 7 nucleotides line up with TRBD1. The CDR3 has 17 residues. Germline loops: CDR1 KGHSH, CDR2 LQKENI. V lost 2 bases, J lost 3 bases, and 7 bases stayed unmatched. The CDR3 nucleotides read TGTGCCAGCTCACCAAGACAGGGCGTACTTGGGGCCAACGTCCTGACTTTC. Its protein product is CASSPRQGVLGANVLTF.

This clone showed up just a few times. The rearrangement uses TRBV5-4 and TRBJ2-5, with TRBD1 matching 11 bases. This CDR3 is 16 amino acids long. Germline CDR1 and CDR2: SGHNT and YYREEE (reference sequence). V shed 0 bases, J shed 5 bases, and the junction held 6 bases outside the gene matches. The CDR3 region is CASSLGGQGASETQYF. The DNA for the CDR3 is TGTGCCAGCAGCTTGGGAGGACAGGGGGCTTCGGAGACCCAGTACTTC.

The chain's CDR3 is CASSFGGGEGGYTF. The CDR3 region has the DNA TGTGCCAGCAGTTTCGGAGGAGGAGAGGGTGGCTACACCTTC. This rearrangement joins TRBV27 to TRBJ1-2; D is unclear. CDR1 is MNHEY and CDR2 is SMNVEV in the germline V gene (reference sequence). V dropped 3 bases and J dropped 7 bases, with 15 bases sitting between them. The CDR3 has 14 residues.

The V gene is TRBV5-1, the J gene TRBJ2-4; TRBD1 matches at 11 bases. In germline, CDR1 is SGHRS, CDR2 YFSETQ. After removal of 4 bases from V and 11 bases from J, the junction contained 5 bases not matched to a gene. The length of the CDR3 is 13 residues. The CDR3: CASSQDRGQFQYF. CDR3 DNA sequence: TGCGCCAGCAGCCAGGACAGGGGGCAGTTTCAGTACTTC. The entire variable domain, with the rest obtained from reference TRBV5-1 and TRBJ2-4, is as follows: KAGVTQTPRYLIKTRGQQVTLSCSPISGHRSVSWYQQTPGQGLQFLFEYFSETQRNKGNFPGRFSGRQFSNSRSEMNVSTLELGDSALYLCASSQDRGQFQYFGAGTRLSVL.

This clone was detected a few times. CDR3 in DNA: TGCGCCAGCAGCCCTGCTGGGACTAGCGGCGGCTGGAAGGTAGAGACCCAGTACTTC. Protein product: CASSPAGTSGGWKVETQYF. The chain is built from TRBV5-1 and TRBJ2-5, with 11 positions matching TRBD2. Germline CDR1 is SGHRS and CDR2 is YFSETQ. The CDR3 runs to 19 residues. Trimming removed 4 bases from V and 4 bases from J; junction bases left unmatched: 18.

This clone was observed a handful of times. This chain connects TRBV6-1 to TRBJ1-4; TRBD1 matches 11 bases. The CDR3 is made up of 15 amino acids. Trimming cost V 6 bases and J 3 bases; bases outside gene matches: 3. In germline, CDR1 is MNHNS, CDR2 SASEGT. In nucleotides, the CDR3 is TGTGCCAGCAGGGGACAGGGGGGATCTAATGAAAAACTGTTTTTT. Its protein is CASRGQGGSNEKLFF.

To note about this clone: This same CDR3 is encoded by further DNA sequences in the sample. V is TRBV7-9 and J is TRBJ2-1, with D possibly being TRBD2 (6 bases). V was cut by 5 bases and J by 0 bases, with 11 bases left in between. Germline V gene sequence: CDR1 SEHNR, CDR2 FQNEAQ (reference sequence). The CDR3 length is 15 residues. The chain's CDR3 is CASSHGGSSYNEQFF. CDR3 nucleotide sequence: TGTGCCAGCAGCCACGGGGGAAGCTCCTACAATGAGCAGTTCTTC. The variable domain in full, completed from reference TRBV7-9 and TRBJ2-1, reads DTGVSQNPRHKITKRGQNVTFRCDPISEHNRLYWYRQTLGQGPEFLTYFQNEAQLEKSRLLSDRFSAERPKGSFSTLEIQRTEQGDSAMYLCASSHGGSSYNEQFFGPGTRLTVL.

The gene calls are TRBV2 and TRBJ1-4; possible D gene TRBD1, 6 bases. Looked up from germline, CDR1 is SNHLY and CDR2 is FYNNEI. This CDR3 has 13 amino acids. Trimming took 7 bases from V and 5 from J, leaving 11 bases between them. The CDR3 DNA reads as TGTGCCAGCACCTCAGGGGTAAATGAAAAACTGTTTTTT. Protein sequence: CASTSGVNEKLFF. The full variable domain, in which reference TRBV2 and TRBJ1-4 provide the parts outside the CDR3, is EPEVTQTPSHQVTQMGQEVILRCVPISNHLYFYWYRQILGQKVEFLVSFYNNEISEKSEIFDDQFSVERPDGSNFTLKIRSTKLEDSAMYFCASTSGVNEKLFFGSGTQLSVL.

This chain joins TRBV5-6 and TRBJ2-5; 10 bases are a match to TRBD2. V dropped 2 bases and J dropped 5; count of bases not matched to a gene: 9. This CDR3 comprises 16 residues. CDR1 is SGHDT and CDR2 is YYEEEE in the germline V gene. This CDR3 reads CASSLDSGRAVETQYF. CDR3 nucleotides: TGTGCCAGCAGCTTAGACAGCGGGAGGGCCGTGGAGACCCAGTACTTC.

This clone has a handful of counts. This chain joins TRBV7-2 and TRBJ1-2; D call uncertain. Trimming left V 1 base short and J 8 bases short, with 8 bases between. This CDR3 spans 12 amino acids. The germline CDR1 and CDR2 sequences are SGHTA and FQGNSA. The CDR3 reads CASSLGRLGYTF. In DNA, the CDR3 is TGTGCCAGCAGCTTAGGCAGGTTAGGCTACACCTTC.

This clone was detected a few times. CDR3 region: CASSPPQKRGLVSQYF. The CDR3 DNA reads TGTGCCAGCAGCCCCCCTCAGAAGCGTGGGTTGGTGTCCCAGTACTTC. The rearrangement links TRBV28 to TRBJ2-5, with D hard to call. Germline CDR1 reads MDHEN; CDR2 reads SYDVKM. The CDR3 sequence is 16 residues long. Trimming removed 6 bases from V and 9 bases from J, with 26 bases in between.